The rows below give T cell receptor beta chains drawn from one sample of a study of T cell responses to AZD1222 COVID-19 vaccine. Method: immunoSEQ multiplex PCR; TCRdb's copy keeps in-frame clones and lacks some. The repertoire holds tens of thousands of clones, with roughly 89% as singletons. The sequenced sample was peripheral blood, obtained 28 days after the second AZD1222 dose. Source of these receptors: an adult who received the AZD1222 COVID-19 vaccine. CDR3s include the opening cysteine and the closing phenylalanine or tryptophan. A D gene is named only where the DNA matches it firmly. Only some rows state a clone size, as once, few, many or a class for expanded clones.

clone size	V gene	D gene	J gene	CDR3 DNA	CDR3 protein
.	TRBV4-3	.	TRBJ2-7	TGCGCCAGCAGCCAAGAGGGTGGAACTGATCCTAGAAAGTACTTC	CASSQEGGTDPRKYF
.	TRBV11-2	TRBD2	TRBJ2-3	TGTGCCAGCAGCTTAACGGGGGGATTCACAGATACGCAGTATTTT	CASSLTGGFTDTQYF
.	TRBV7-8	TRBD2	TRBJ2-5	TGTGCCAGCAGCTTAGCTCTGACTAGCGGGAGAGAGACCCAGTACTTC	CASSLALTSGRETQYF
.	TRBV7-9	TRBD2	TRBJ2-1	TGTGCCAGCAGTCTAGCGGGCCAAAATGAGCAGTTCTTC	CASSLAGQNEQFF
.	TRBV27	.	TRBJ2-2	TGTGCCAGCAGTTTCCTCACCGGGGAGCTGTTTTTT	CASSFLTGELFF
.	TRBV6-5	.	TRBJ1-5	TGTGCCAGCAGGGGGGCTGGAAATCAGCCCCAGCATTTT	CASRGAGNQPQHF
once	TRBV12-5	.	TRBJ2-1	TGTGCTAGTGGCCTCTTACTAGAGCAGTTCTTC	CASGLLLEQFF
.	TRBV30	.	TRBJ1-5	TGTGCCTGGAGTGGGAACCCGACCCAGCCCCAGCATTTT	CAWSGNPTQPQHF
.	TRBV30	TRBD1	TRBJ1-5	TGTGCCGCCGGAGACAGGGGGCTTCAGCCCCAGCATTTT	CAAGDRGLQPQHF
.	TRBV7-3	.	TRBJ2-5	TGTGCCAGCAGCTTATCGGGCAGTTCGGAGGAGACCCAGTACTTC	CASSLSGSSEETQYF
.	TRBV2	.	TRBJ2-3	TGTGCCAGCAGTGAAGATATTGTTTGGGGGGCTCGTCCCATCGGCACAGATACGCAGTATTTT	CASSEDIVWGARPIGTDTQYF
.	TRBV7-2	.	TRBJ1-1	TGTGCCAGCAGCTTTATCACAGGGAACCTTAACACTGAAGCTTTCTTT	CASSFITGNLNTEAFF
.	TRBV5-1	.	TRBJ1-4	TGCGCCAGCAGCTTGGCTACAACTAATGAAAAACTGTTTTTT	CASSLATTNEKLFF
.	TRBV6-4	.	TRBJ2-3	TGTGCCAGCAGTGACTCCAGGACAGGCACAGATACGCAGTATTTT	CASSDSRTGTDTQYF
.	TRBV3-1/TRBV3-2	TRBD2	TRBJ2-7	TGTGCCAGCAGCCAAGCGGGGGGGACCGCAGCTAAACGGATGGGGTACGAGCAGTACTTC	CASSQAGGTAAKRMGYEQYF
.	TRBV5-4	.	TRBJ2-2	TGTGCCAGCAGCGGGGACGGGACCGGGGAGCTGTTTTTT	CASSGDGTGELFF
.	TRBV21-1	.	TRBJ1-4	TGTGCCAGCACCATAGGGACAGGGGCGAACGCAACTAATGAAAAACTGTTTTTT	CASTIGTGANATNEKLFF
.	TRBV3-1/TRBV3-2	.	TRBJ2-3	TGTGCCAGCAGCCAAGGTATCTCCGGGGACACAGATACGCAGTATTTT	CASSQGISGDTDTQYF
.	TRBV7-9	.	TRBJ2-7	TGTGCCAGCAGCCTGATCTCCTACGAGCAGTACTTC	CASSLISYEQYF
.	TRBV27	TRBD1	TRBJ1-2	TGTGCCAGCTGCAATACAGGGGAAAAGTATGATGGCTACACCTTC	CASCNTGEKYDGYTF
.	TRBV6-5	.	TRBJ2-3	TGTGCCAGCAGTTATGGGGGCAACACAGATACGCAGTATTTT	CASSYGGNTDTQYF
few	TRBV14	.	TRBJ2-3	TGTGCCAGCAGCCAAACGTGGGACTCAATCGAGTATTTT	CASSQTWDSIEYF
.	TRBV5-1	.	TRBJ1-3	TGCGCCAGCAGCGTATCGTTGGGCTCTGGAAACACCATATATTTT	CASSVSLGSGNTIYF
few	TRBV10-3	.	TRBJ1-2	TGTGCCATCAGTGAGCCCGGGGCCGGCTACACCTTC	CAISEPGAGYTF
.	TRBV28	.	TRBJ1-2	TGTGCCAGCAGTTTACGGAAAAACAGAGACCTCGACTATGGCTACACCTTC	CASSLRKNRDLDYGYTF
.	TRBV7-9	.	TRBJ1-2	TGTGCCAGCAGCTTAAAAATCCCGGGGGCAGGGGACTACACCTTC	CASSLKIPGAGDYTF
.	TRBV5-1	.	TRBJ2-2	TGCGCCAGCAGCACCGAATACTTAAGGGAGCTGTTTTTT	CASSTEYLRELFF
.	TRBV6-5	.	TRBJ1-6	TGTGCCAGCAGTACAGGTCATAATTCACCCCTCCACTTT	CASSTGHNSPLHF
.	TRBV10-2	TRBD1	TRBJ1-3	TGCGCCAGCAGTGAGTCCGAAAGTTGGGACAGACACCAAAGAAACACCATATATTTT	CASSESESWDRHQRNTIYF
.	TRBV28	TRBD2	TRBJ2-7	TGTGCCAGCAGTTTACAAGCGGGGTCCCGCCTGTTCGACGAGCAGTACTTC	CASSLQAGSRLFDEQYF
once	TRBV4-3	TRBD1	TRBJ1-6	TGCGCCAGCAGCTACGACAGGGACAATTCACCCCTCCACTTT	CASSYDRDNSPLHF
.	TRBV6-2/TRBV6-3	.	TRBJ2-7	TGTGCCAGCAGTCCCTGGGACACCGGCTACGAGCAGTACTTC	CASSPWDTGYEQYF
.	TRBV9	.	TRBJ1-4	TGTGCCAGCAGCCCCCTAGGGTACAAAACAACTAATGAAAAACTGTTTTTT	CASSPLGYKTTNEKLFF
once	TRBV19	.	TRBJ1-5	TGTGCCAGTAGTATCCCGGGAGGTAGTCAGCCCCAGCATTTT	CASSIPGGSQPQHF
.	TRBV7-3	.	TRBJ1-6	TGTGCCAGCAGCCCCGGGAACCATAATTCACCCCTCCACTTT	CASSPGNHNSPLHF
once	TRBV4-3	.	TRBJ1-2	TGCGCCAGCAGCCAAGATGCAGGGCTAAGCTACACCTTC	CASSQDAGLSYTF
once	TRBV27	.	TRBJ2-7	TGTGCCAGCAGTCAGCTCGGTTCCACCTACGAGCAGTACTTC	CASSQLGSTYEQYF
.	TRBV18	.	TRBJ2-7	TGTGCCAGCTCACCTGTTTCGGGGGGCCTAGAGCAGTACTTC	CASSPVSGGLEQYF
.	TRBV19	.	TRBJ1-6	TGTGCCAGTAGTATATCACTCCGGGACCCACGGCCCAATTCACCCCTCCACTTT	CASSISLRDPRPNSPLHF
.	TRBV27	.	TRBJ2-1	TGTGCCAGCAGTTTATCCATCGGCGCCAGGGAATCCGACTCATACAGGAGCTCCTACAATGAGCAGTTCTTC	CASSLSIGARESDSYRSSYNEQFF
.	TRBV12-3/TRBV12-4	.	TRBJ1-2	TGTGCCAGCAGTTTCCGTGGTCGGGGCTACACCTTC	CASSFRGRGYTF
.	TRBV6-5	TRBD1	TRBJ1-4	TGTGCCAGCAGTTACTCTCCGGGACAGGGCCTTTCTAAACTGTTTTTT	CASSYSPGQGLSKLFF
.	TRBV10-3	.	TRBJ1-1	TGTGCCATCAGTGAGGTGGCAGCCGAAGCTTTCTTT	CAISEVAAEAFF
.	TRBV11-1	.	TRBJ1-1	TGTGCCAGCAGCCCTAACTTCTTT	CASSPNFF
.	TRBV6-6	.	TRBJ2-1	TGTGCCAGCAGTTGGGACCCGAGCTCCTACAATGAGCAGTTCTTC	CASSWDPSSYNEQFF
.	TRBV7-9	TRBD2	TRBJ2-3	TGTGCCAGCAGCTTAGGTCTAGCGGTCGCAGATACGCAGTATTTT	CASSLGLAVADTQYF
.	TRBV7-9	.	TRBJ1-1	TGTGCCTTTGACAGCGGAGCTGAAGCTTTCTTT	CAFDSGAEAFF
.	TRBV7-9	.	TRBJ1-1	TGTGCCAGCAGCTTGGTACAGGGGAACACTGAAGCTTTCTTT	CASSLVQGNTEAFF
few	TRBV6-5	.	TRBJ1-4	TGTGCCAGCAGTTGGGGGGATGCAACTAATGAAAAACTGTTTTTT	CASSWGDATNEKLFF
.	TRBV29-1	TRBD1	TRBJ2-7	TGCAGCGTTGAAAGGGTGGGACAGGGGGTTCTATACGAGCAGTACTTC	CSVERVGQGVLYEQYF